This note documents a single TCR beta chain sequence. Antigen unknown. Germline V CDR1 and CDR2: SGHVS, FQNEAQ. Trimming cost V 1 base and J 5 bases, with 15 bases left between them. CDR3 length: 16 amino acids. This entry comes from a study of cytomegalovirus exposure and HLA in healthy donors. Study-level points and caveats: Per a later analysis, HLA-associated TCR beta chains showed more clonal expansion than other, equally common TCR beta chains.

This PCR relied on a set of 60 Vbeta primers and 13 Jbeta primers. As originally analysed: A later analysis counted around 80 million unique TCR beta chains, around 10 million shared. Profiling relied on immunoSEQ multiplex PCR, and the TCRdb table lists in-frame clones only, not all of them. For V, J and clone size, that table is used; D and trimming come from the DNA. This sample has more than 85,000 clones, with roughly 79% found just once. Material: PBMCs. The receptor was derived from a woman between 50 and 59 years old in good health and CMV-seropositive. V is TRBV7-8 and J is TRBJ1-5, with a tentative D call TRBD1 (5 bases). The CDR3 DNA reads as TGTGCCAGCAGCTTAGTAGGGGCCTCGGGGGATCAGCCCCAGCATTTT. Translated, it gives CASSLVGASGDQPQHF.